This T cell receptor (beta chain) appears in the sequencing data of a study of a mutant IDH1 vaccine in newly diagnosed glioma. V was cut by 1 base and J by 3 bases, with 10 bases left in between. In germline, CDR1 is SGHAT, CDR2 FQNNGV. CDR3 length: 14 amino acids. Repertoires were generated with immunoSEQ multiplex PCR, while TCRdb's copy carries only in-frame clones and drops some. Among 56,000 or so clones listed, more than 75% were seen once. Worth noting for this clone: Its antigen is currently unknown.

Described time point: week 47, end of study. In the vaccine, a single dose held 300 ug of the mutant IDH1 20-mer peptide, along with topical imiquimod. Sequences were derived from PBMCs, sampled from a glioma patient whose treatment included an IDH1 peptide vaccine. This chain links TRBV11-2 with TRBJ2-7; weak D call: TRBD1 (5 bases). The TCR sequence derives from a woman in her 40s with glioma. Some clones in this sample may be carry-over from other donors' samples. The DNA of the CDR3 is TGTGCCAGCAGCTTAGGAACAGGTAACTACGAGCAGTACTTC. Translating gives CASSLGTGNYEQYF.